This is a list of T cell receptor beta chains from one sample in a study of patients and donors after allogeneic stem cell transplantation. TCRdb independently ran MiXCR on the RT-PCR reads; one entry per CDR3 protein. The sample includes about 960,000 distinct CDR3 sequences, more than 15% seen only once; the top ten take roughly 6.4%. Sequencing input: blood, either unsorted or a sorted T cell fraction (not recorded which). The source is a human donor who was either an allogeneic HSCT recipient or a stem cell or donor lymphocyte infusion donor (not recorded which). It is not recorded whose cells these are; they may come from a transplant donor. The conserved cysteine and the conserved F or W are not part of the CDR3 here. The order of the fields is clone size, D gene, V gene, CDR3 protein. D genes are given only for firm matches. Clone size is shown for a subset of rows, as once, few, many or a class of expanded clone.

abundance: .; d_gene: TRBD1; v_gene: TRBV27; CDR3aa: ASSLRTGGGYEQY
abundance: few; d_gene: .; v_gene: TRBV12-3/TRBV12-4; CDR3aa: ASTWDVSYEQY
abundance: many; d_gene: TRBD2; v_gene: TRBV9; CDR3aa: ASSVVGSGRGETQY
abundance: .; d_gene: TRBD1; v_gene: TRBV7-9; CDR3aa: ASSPQGDQPQH
abundance: .; d_gene: .; v_gene: TRBV4-1; CDR3aa: ASSQVSLEANYGYT
abundance: .; d_gene: .; v_gene: TRBV9; CDR3aa: ASSADPRGGYT
abundance: .; d_gene: .; v_gene: TRBV7-8; CDR3aa: ASSLDLGSGLYEQY
abundance: few; d_gene: TRBD2; v_gene: TRBV5-1; CDR3aa: ASSVSGTSGRRDTQY
abundance: .; d_gene: TRBD2; v_gene: TRBV12-3/TRBV12-4; CDR3aa: ASSLLAGGRGNEQF
abundance: few; d_gene: TRBD2; v_gene: TRBV6-1; CDR3aa: ASSPPLASGRQETQY
abundance: .; d_gene: TRBD2; v_gene: TRBV5-6; CDR3aa: ASSFWERGSYNEQF
abundance: .; d_gene: TRBD1; v_gene: TRBV25-1; CDR3aa: ASTQGAYNEQF
abundance: .; d_gene: .; v_gene: TRBV6-5; CDR3aa: ASSYSLSPGYGYT
abundance: .; d_gene: .; v_gene: TRBV12-3/TRBV12-4; CDR3aa: ASSLGWSNTGELF
abundance: few; d_gene: .; v_gene: TRBV29-1; CDR3aa: SVGAGARTDTQY
abundance: .; d_gene: .; v_gene: TRBV11-2; CDR3aa: ASSLQDVNYGYT
abundance: few; d_gene: .; v_gene: TRBV5-1; CDR3aa: ASSNEGMGQPQH
abundance: few; d_gene: .; v_gene: TRBV7-3; CDR3aa: ASSQTRGEQAF
abundance: .; d_gene: .; v_gene: TRBV6-1; CDR3aa: ASSEVRQSFGYT
abundance: few; d_gene: .; v_gene: TRBV15; CDR3aa: ATSRLQDSGANVLT
abundance: .; d_gene: .; v_gene: TRBV5-1; CDR3aa: ASSPGRTTTGELF
abundance: .; d_gene: TRBD1; v_gene: TRBV29-1; CDR3aa: SAITGVGNTIY
abundance: few; d_gene: .; v_gene: TRBV30; CDR3aa: ASTRGKGTQY
abundance: .; d_gene: .; v_gene: TRBV20-1; CDR3aa: SAAGSTDTQY
abundance: many; d_gene: .; v_gene: TRBV10-3; CDR3aa: ATPRGQGYGYT
abundance: few; d_gene: .; v_gene: TRBV4-2; CDR3aa: ASSQGRTLASGETQY
abundance: many; d_gene: .; v_gene: TRBV9; CDR3aa: ASSASGANVLT
abundance: few; d_gene: TRBD1; v_gene: TRBV6-1; CDR3aa: ASRFDRGSSSYNSPLH
abundance: few; d_gene: TRBD2; v_gene: TRBV10-3; CDR3aa: AISLAGGINEQF
abundance: few; d_gene: TRBD1; v_gene: TRBV27; CDR3aa: ASSSTTGVYGYT
abundance: few; d_gene: TRBD1; v_gene: TRBV20-1; CDR3aa: SAPNRQGISYT
abundance: .; d_gene: .; v_gene: TRBV5-6; CDR3aa: ASSLTVVNTEAF
abundance: few; d_gene: .; v_gene: TRBV18; CDR3aa: ASSPLDSRWGTEAF
abundance: few; d_gene: .; v_gene: TRBV12-3/TRBV12-4; CDR3aa: ASSLLGVATDTQY
abundance: few; d_gene: .; v_gene: TRBV6-1; CDR3aa: AVQTGVFNNEQF
abundance: few; d_gene: .; v_gene: TRBV2; CDR3aa: ASSEARGGEQY
abundance: .; d_gene: .; v_gene: TRBV12-3/TRBV12-4; CDR3aa: ASSLGGPNEKLF
abundance: few; d_gene: TRBD1; v_gene: TRBV3-1; CDR3aa: ASSQKQGLVAF
abundance: few; d_gene: .; v_gene: TRBV12-3/TRBV12-4; CDR3aa: ASSFDSENSPLH
abundance: few; d_gene: TRBD1; v_gene: TRBV24-1; CDR3aa: ATSDTGTGEAF
abundance: few; d_gene: TRBD2; v_gene: TRBV29-1; CDR3aa: SVEVRLLGRARVSYEQY
abundance: .; d_gene: .; v_gene: TRBV7-6; CDR3aa: ASSLVGEANEQY